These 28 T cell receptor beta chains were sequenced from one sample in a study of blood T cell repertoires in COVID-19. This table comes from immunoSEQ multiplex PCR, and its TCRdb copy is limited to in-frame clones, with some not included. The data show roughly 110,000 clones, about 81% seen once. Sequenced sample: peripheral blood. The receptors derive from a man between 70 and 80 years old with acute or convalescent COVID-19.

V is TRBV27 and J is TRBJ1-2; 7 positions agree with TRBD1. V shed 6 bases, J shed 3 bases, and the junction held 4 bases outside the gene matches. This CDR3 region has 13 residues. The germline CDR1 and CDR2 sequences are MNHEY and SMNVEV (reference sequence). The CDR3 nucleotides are TGTGCCAGCAGGCTGGGGACAGACTATGGCTACACCTTC. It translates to CASRLGTDYGYTF.

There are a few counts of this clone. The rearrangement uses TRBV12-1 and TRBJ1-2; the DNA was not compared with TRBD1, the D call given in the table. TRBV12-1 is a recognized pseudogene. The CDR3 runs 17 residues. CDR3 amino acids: CASSRITAGSFYYGYTF. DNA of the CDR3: TGTGCCAGCAGCCGAATAACAGCAGGGTCTTTCTACTATGGCTACACCTTC.

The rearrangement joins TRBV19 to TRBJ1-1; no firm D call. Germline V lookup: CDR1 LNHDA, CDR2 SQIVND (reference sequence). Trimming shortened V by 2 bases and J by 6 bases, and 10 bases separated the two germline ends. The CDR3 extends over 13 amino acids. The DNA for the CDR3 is TGTGCCAGTAGTATACCGGGAATCGCTGAAGCTTTCTTT. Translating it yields CASSIPGIAEAFF.

The CDR3 bases are TGCAGCGTGGCGGGACTGCCCTCCTACGAGCAGTACTTC. This sequence encodes CSVAGLPSYEQYF. J is TRBJ2-7 and V is TRBV29-1, with a weak D call TRBD2 (6 bases). The CDR3 runs to 13 residues. Trimming cost V 6 bases and J 0 bases, with 12 bases left between them. Germline V lookup: CDR1 SQVTM, CDR2 ANQGSEA.

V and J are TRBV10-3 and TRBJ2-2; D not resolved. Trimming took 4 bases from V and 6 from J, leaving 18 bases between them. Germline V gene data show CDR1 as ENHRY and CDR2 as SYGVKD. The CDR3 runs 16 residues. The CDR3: CAISVIDLQVSGELFF. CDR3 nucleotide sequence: TGTGCCATCAGTGTAATCGACCTCCAGGTTTCCGGGGAGCTGTTTTTT.

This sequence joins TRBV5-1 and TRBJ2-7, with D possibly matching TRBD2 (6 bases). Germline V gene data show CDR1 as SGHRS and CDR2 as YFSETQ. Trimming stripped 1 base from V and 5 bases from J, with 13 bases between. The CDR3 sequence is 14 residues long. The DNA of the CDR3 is TGCGCCAGCAGCTTGTGGGCGGGGACCGACGAGCAGTACTTC. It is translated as CASSLWAGTDEQYF.

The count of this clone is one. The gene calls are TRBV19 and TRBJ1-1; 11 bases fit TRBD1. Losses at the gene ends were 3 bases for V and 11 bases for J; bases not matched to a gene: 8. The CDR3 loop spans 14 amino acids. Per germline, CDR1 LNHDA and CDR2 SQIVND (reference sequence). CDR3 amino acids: CASSIGRDRGWAFF. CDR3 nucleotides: TGTGCCAGTAGTATCGGCCGGGACAGGGGGTGGGCTTTCTTT.

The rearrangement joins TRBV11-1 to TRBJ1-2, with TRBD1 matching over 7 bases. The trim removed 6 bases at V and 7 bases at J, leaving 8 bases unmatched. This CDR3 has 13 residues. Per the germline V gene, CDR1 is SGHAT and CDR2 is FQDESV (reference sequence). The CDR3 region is CASSIDRVRGYTF. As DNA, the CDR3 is TGTGCCAGCAGTATAGACAGGGTGCGTGGCTACACCTTC.

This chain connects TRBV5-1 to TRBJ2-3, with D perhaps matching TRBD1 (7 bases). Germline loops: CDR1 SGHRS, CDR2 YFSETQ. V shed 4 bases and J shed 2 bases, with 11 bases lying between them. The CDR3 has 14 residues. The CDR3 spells CASSGGTDTDTQYF. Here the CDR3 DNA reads TGCGCCAGCAGCGGGGGGACAGACACAGATACGCAGTATTTT.

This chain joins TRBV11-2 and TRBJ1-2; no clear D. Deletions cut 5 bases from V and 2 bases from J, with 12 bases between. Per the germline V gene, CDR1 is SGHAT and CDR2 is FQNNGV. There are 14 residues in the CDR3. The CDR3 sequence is CASSPQTANYGYTF. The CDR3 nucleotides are TGTGCCAGCAGCCCCCAAACCGCGAACTATGGCTACACCTTC.

The CDR3 protein is CASSPYQGDSYGYTF. CDR3 DNA: TGCGCCAGCAGCCCCTACCAAGGGGACAGCTATGGCTACACCTTC. The rearrangement links TRBV5-1 to TRBJ1-2; 7 bases agree with TRBD1. This CDR3 contains 15 residues. V was clipped by 4 bases and J by 4 bases; unmatched bases: 10. CDR1 is SGHRS and CDR2 is YFSETQ in the germline V gene.

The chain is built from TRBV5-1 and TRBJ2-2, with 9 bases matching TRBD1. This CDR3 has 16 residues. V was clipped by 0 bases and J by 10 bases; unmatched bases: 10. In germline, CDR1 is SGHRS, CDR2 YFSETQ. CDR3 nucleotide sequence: TGCGCCAGCAGCTTGGGGGACAGGGAGTTTGGTCCGGAGCTGTTTTTT. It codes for CASSLGDREFGPELFF.

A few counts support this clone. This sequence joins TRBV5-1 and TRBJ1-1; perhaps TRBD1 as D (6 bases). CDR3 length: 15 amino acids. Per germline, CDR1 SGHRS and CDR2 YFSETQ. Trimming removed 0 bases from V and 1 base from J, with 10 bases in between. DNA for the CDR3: TGCGCCAGCAGCTTGGACGGGGGGCGGAACACTGAAGCTTTCTTT. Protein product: CASSLDGGRNTEAFF.

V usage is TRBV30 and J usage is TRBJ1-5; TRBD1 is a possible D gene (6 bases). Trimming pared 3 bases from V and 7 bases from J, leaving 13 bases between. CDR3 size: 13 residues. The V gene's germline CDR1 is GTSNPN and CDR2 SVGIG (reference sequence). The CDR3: CAWSTGRYQPQHF. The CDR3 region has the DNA TGTGCCTGGAGCACAGGGCGTTACCAGCCCCAGCATTTT.

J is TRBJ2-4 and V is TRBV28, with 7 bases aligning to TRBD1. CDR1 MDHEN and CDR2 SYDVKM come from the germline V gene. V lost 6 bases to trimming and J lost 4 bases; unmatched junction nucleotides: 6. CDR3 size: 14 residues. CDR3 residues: CASRVGTEKNIQYF. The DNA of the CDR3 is TGTGCCAGCAGGGTAGGGACAGAGAAAAACATTCAGTACTTC.

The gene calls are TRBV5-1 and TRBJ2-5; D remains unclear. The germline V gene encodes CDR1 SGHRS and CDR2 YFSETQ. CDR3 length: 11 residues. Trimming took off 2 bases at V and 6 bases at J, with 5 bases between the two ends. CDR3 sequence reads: CASSFRKTQYF. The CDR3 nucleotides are TGCGCCAGCAGCTTTAGAAAGACCCAGTACTTC. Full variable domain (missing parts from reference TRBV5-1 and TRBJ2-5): KAGVTQTPRYLIKTRGQQVTLSCSPISGHRSVSWYQQTPGQGLQFLFEYFSETQRNKGNFPGRFSGRQFSNSRSEMNVSTLELGDSALYLCASSFRKTQYFGPGTRLLVL.

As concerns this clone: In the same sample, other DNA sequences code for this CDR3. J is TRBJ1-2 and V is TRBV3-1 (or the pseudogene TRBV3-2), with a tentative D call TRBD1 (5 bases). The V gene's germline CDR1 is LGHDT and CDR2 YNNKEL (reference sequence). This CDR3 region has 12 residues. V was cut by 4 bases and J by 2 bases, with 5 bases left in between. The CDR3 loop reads CASSRQNYGYTF. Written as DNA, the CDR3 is TGTGCCAGCAGCCGACAGAACTATGGCTACACCTTC.

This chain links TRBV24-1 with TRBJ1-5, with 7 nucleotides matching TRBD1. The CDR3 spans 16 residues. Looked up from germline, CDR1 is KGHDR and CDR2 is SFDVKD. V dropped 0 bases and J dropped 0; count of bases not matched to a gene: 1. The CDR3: CATSDLPGGSNQPQHF. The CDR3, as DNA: TGTGCCACCAGTGATTTGCCAGGGGGTAGCAATCAGCCCCAGCATTTT.

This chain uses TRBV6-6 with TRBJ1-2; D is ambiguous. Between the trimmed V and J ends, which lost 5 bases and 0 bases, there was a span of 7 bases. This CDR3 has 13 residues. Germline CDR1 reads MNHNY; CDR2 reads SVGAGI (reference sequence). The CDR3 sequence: CASSQQTNYGYTF. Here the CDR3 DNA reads TGTGCCAGCAGTCAACAGACTAACTATGGCTACACCTTC.

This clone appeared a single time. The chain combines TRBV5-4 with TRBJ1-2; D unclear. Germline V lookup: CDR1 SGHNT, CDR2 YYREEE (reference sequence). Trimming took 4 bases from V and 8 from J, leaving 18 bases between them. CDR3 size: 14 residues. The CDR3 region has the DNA TGTGCCAGCAGCGGAACTTTCGAGACGGGGGGCTACACCTTC. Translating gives CASSGTFETGGYTF.

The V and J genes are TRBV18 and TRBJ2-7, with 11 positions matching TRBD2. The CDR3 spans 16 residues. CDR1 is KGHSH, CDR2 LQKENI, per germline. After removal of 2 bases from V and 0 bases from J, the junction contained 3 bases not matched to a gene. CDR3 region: CASSPGLAGGSYEQYF. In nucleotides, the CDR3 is TGTGCCAGCTCACCAGGCCTAGCGGGAGGCTCCTACGAGCAGTACTTC.

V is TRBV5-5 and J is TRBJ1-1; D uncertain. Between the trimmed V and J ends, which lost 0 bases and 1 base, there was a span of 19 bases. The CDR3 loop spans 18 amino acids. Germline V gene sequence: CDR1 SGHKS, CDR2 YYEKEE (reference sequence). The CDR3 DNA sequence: TGTGCCAGCAGCTTGGTGGCCTCGGGGTCAGGAAGGAACACTGAAGCTTTCTTT. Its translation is CASSLVASGSGRNTEAFF. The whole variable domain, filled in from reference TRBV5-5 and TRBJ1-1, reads DAGVTQSPTHLIKTRGQQVTLRCSPISGHKSVSWYQQVLGQGPQFIFQYYEKEERGRGNFPDRFSARQFPNYSSELNVNALLLGDSALYLCASSLVASGSGRNTEAFFGQGTRLTVV.

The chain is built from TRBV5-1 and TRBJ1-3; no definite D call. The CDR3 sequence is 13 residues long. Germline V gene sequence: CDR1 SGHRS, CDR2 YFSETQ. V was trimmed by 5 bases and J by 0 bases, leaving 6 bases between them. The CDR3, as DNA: TGCGCCAGCAGACTTGCCTCTGGAAACACCATATATTTT. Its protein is CASRLASGNTIYF.

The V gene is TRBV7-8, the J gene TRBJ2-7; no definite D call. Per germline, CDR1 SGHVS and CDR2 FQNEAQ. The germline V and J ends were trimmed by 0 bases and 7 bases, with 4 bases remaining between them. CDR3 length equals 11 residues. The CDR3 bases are TGTGCCAGCAGCTTAGCACGGGAGCAGTACTTC. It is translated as CASSLAREQYF.

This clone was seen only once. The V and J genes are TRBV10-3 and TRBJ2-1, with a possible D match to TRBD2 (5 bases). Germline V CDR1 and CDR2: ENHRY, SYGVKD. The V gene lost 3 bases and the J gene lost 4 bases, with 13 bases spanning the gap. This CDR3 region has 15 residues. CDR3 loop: CAISDRARGYNEQFF. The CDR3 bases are TGTGCCATCAGTGATCGGGCCCGGGGTTACAATGAGCAGTTCTTC.

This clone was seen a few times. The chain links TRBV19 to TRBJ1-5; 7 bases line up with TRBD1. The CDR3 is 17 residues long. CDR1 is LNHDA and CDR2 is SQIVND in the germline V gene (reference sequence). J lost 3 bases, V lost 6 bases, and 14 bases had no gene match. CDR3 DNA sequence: TGTGCCAGTAGAGTTCCAGGGGGAACCACCACCAATCAGCCCCAGCATTTT. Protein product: CASRVPGGTTTNQPQHF.

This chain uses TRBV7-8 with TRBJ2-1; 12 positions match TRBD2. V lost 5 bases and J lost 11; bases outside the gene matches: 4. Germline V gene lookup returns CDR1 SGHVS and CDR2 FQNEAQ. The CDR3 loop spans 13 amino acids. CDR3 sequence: CASSPGLAGQQFF. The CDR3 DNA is TGTGCCAGCAGCCCCGGACTAGCGGGACAGCAGTTCTTC.

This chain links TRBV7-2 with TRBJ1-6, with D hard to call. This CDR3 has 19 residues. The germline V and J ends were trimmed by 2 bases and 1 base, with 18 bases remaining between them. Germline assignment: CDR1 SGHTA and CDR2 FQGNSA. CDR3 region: CASSLFRGGSGSYNSPLHF. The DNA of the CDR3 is TGTGCCAGCAGCTTATTTCGCGGTGGTAGTGGATCCTATAATTCACCCCTCCACTTT. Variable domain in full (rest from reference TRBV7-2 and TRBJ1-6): GAGVSQSPSNKVTEKGKDVELRCDPISGHTALYWYRQSLGQGLEFLIYFQGNSAPDKSGLPSDRFSAERTGGSVSTLTIQRTQQEDSAVYLCASSLFRGGSGSYNSPLHFGNGTRLTVT.